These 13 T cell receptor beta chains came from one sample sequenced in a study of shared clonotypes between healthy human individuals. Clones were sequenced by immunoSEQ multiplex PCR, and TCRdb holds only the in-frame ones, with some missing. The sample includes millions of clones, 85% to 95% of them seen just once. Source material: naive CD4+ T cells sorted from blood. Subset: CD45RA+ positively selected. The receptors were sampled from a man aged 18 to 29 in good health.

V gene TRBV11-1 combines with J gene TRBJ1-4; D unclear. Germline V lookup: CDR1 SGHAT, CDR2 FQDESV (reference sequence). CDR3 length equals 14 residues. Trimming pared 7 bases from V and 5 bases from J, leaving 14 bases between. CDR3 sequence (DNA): TGTGCCAGCACTACACTGGGAAAAAATGAAAAACTGTTTTTT. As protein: CASTTLGKNEKLFF.

CDR3 sequence (DNA): TGTGCCAGCAGTGGGACCTCTGGGGCCAACGTCCTGACTTTC. Protein product: CASSGTSGANVLTF. This sequence joins TRBV6-5 and TRBJ2-6; tentatively, D is TRBD1 or TRBD2 (5 bases each). Germline V gives CDR1 MNHEY, CDR2 SVGAGI. This CDR3 is built from 14 residues. V was cut by 5 bases and J by 0 bases, with 5 bases left in between.

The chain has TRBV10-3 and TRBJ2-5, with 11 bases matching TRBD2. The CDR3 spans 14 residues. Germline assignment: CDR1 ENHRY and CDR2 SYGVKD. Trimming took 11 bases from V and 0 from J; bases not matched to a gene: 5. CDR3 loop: CAAATSGDQETQYF. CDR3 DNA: TGTGCCGCGGCGACTAGCGGGGACCAAGAGACCCAGTACTTC.

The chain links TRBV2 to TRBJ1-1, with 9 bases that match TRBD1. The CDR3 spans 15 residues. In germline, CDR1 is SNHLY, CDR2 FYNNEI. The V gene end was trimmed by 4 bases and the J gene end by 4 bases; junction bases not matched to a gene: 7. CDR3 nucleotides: TGTGCCAGCAGTGGATTGGGACAGGGTAGCACTGAAGCTTTCTTT. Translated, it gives CASSGLGQGSTEAFF.

Here the CDR3 reads CAWSARGDTEAFF. The CDR3 DNA is TGTGCCTGGAGTGCCAGGGGAGACACTGAAGCTTTCTTT. This rearrangement joins TRBV30 to TRBJ1-1, with D possibly matching TRBD1 (6 bases). This CDR3 is 13 amino acids long. The germline V gene has CDR1 GTSNPN and CDR2 SVGIG (reference sequence). V lost 1 base, J lost 3 bases, and 9 bases lay in between.

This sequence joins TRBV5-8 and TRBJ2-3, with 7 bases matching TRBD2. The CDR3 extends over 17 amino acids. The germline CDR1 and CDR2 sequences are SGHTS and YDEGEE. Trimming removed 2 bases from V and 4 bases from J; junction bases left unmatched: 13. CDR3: CASSFFGLAEEADTQYF. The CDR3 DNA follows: TGTGCCAGCAGCTTCTTCGGGCTAGCGGAGGAGGCAGATACGCAGTATTTT.

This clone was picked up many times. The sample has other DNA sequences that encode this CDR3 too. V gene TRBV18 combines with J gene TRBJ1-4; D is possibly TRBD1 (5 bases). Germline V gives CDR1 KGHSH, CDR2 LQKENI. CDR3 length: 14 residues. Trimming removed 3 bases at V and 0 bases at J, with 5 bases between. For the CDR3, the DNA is TGTGCCAGCTCACCGGGGGCAACTAATGAAAAACTGTTTTTT. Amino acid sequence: CASSPGATNEKLFF.

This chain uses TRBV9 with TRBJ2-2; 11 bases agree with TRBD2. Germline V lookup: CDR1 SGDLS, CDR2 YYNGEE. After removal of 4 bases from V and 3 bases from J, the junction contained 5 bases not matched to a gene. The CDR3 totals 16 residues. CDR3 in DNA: TGTGCCAGCAGCCCACTAGCGGGAGCGGACACCGGGGAGCTGTTTTTT. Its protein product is CASSPLAGADTGELFF.

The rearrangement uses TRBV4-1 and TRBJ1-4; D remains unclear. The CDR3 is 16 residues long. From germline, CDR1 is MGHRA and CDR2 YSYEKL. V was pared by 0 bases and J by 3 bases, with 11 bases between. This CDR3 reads CASSQDLLRANEKLFF. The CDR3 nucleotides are TGCGCCAGCAGCCAAGATCTATTGCGGGCTAATGAAAAACTGTTTTTT.

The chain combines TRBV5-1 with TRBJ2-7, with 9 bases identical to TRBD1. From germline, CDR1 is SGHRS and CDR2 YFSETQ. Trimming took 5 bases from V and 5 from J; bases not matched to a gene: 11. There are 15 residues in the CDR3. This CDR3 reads CASSRSPGTGNEQYF. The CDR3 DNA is TGCGCCAGCAGTCGATCCCCCGGGACAGGGAACGAGCAGTACTTC. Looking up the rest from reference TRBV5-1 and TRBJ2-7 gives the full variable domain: KAGVTQTPRYLIKTRGQQVTLSCSPISGHRSVSWYQQTPGQGLQFLFEYFSETQRNKGNFPGRFSGRQFSNSRSEMNVSTLELGDSALYLCASSRSPGTGNEQYFGPGTRLTVT.

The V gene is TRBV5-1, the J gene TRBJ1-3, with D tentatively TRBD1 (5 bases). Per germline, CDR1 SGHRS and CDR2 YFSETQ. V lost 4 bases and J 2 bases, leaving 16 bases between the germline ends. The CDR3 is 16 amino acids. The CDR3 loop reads CASSALVGTPGNTIYF. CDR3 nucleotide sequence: TGCGCCAGCAGCGCCCTGGTGGGGACGCCTGGAAACACCATATATTTT.

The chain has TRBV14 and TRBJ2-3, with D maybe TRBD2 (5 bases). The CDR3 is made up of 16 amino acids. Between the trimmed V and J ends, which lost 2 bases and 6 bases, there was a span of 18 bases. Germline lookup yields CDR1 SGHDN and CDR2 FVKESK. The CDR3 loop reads CASSQSETREYDTQYF. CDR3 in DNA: TGTGCCAGCAGCCAATCGGAGACGAGGGAGTACGATACGCAGTATTTT.

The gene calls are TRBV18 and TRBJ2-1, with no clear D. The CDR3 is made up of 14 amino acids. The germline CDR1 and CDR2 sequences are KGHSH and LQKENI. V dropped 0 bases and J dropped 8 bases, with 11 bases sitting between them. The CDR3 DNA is TGTGCCAGCTCACCACCACACTTACGGGATGAGCAGTTCTTC. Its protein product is CASSPPHLRDEQFF.